This T cell receptor (beta chain) was sequenced during a study of blood T cells in healthy people across ages. CDR3 size: 15 residues. Germline V gene lookup returns CDR1 DFQATT and CDR2 SNEGSKA (reference sequence). The germline V and J ends were trimmed by 5 bases and 5 bases, with 19 bases remaining between them. The study recruited healthy Caucasian donors from Russia who were aged about 6 to 90. Primers used in a second PCR of about 7 to 11 cycles were a sample-barcoded 5' primer and a J-beta primer mix. TCRdb itself ran the 5' RACE reads through MiXCR, one entry per CDR3 protein. The sample has 1,100,000 or so distinct CDR3 sequences; around 45% are singletons. Findings of the study overall: Strong correlation existed between TCR beta diversity and naive T cell percentage. One million T cells yielded diversity estimates that were considered underestimates.

Worth noting for this clonotype: Its antigen is still unknown.

J is TRBJ2-1 and V is TRBV20-1, with D perhaps TRBD2 (5 bases). This receptor was taken from a woman in her sixties or seventies in good health. Source material: blood. The CDR3 sequence: CSAWSGNSLNNEQFF. For the CDR3, the DNA is TGCAGTGCTTGGTCCGGGAACTCTCTGAACAATGAGCAGTTCTTC.